The 2 T cell receptor beta chains listed next were all sequenced from one sample in a study of cytomegalovirus exposure and HLA in healthy donors. The PCR ran on 60 Vbeta and 13 Jbeta primers. Profiled with immunoSEQ multiplex PCR; TCRdb holds only in-frame clones, not every one. The repertoire consists of 150,000 or so clones, with about 75% occurring once and the leading ten covering under 2.5%. The sequenced sample consisted of PBMCs. These receptors all stem from a female donor in good health and CMV-seronegative.

The rearrangement uses TRBV30 and TRBJ2-1, with 9 bases aligning to TRBD1. The CDR3 consists of 12 residues. CDR1 is GTSNPN and CDR2 is SVGIG in the germline V gene (reference sequence). Trimming took 3 bases from V and 13 from J; bases not matched to a gene: 7. The CDR3 nucleotides are TGTGCCTGGAGGAGACAGGGGGTCCTACAGTTCTTC. It codes for CAWRRQGVLQFF. The full variable domain, its missing parts supplied by reference TRBV30 and TRBJ2-1, is SQTIHQWPATLVQPVGSPLSLECTVEGTSNPNLYWYRQAAGRGLQLLFYSVGIGQISSEVPQNLSASRPQDRQFILSSKKLLLSDSGFYLCAWRRQGVLQFFGPGTRLTVL.

The chain combines TRBV7-2 with TRBJ1-3; 7 nucleotides line up with TRBD1. V shed 2 bases, J shed 0 bases, and the junction held 4 bases outside the gene matches. The CDR3 loop spans 16 amino acids. Germline CDR1 and CDR2: SGHTA and FQGNSA. DNA of the CDR3: TGTGCCAGCAGCTTAACAGGGGCGCGCTCTGGAAACACCATATATTTT. Protein: CASSLTGARSGNTIYF.